This TCR beta chain was found in a study of lung T cells in sarcoidosis with Löfgren's syndrome. Study-wide context: Analyses focused on Löfgren's syndrome patients. General study findings and limits: Sarcoidosis antigen recognition was only suggested, antigen unidentified.

TCRdb analysed the reads with MiXCR anew, one entry per CDR3 protein. This table holds more than 8,500 distinct CDR3 sequences, nearly 20% found once. By frequency in the sample, this clonotype is medium-sized. The target antigen is unknown. What was sequenced was CD4+ T cells from bronchoalveolar lavage. This TCR was recovered from a human donor with sarcoidosis (Löfgren's syndrome or another form), or a control subject (not recorded which).

CDR3 residues: CASRSTGTNYGYTF. The CDR3 DNA sequence: TGTGCCAGTAGATCGACGGGCACTAACTATGGCTACACCTTC. The rearrangement links TRBV19 to TRBJ1-2; D call uncertain. This CDR3 is 14 amino acids long. V lost 6 bases, J lost 0 bases, and 11 bases lay in between. Germline-derived CDR1 and CDR2 are LNHDA and SQIVND (reference sequence).